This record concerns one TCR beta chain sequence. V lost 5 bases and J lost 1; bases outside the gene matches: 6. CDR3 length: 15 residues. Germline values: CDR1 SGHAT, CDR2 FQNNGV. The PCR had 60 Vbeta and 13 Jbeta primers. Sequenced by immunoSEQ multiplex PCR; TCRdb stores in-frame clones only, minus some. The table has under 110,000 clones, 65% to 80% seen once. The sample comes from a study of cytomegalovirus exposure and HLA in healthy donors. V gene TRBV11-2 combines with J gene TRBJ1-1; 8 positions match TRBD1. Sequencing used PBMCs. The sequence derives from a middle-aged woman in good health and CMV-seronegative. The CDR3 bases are TGTGCCAGCAGCCCTTACAGGGGGGAGAACACTGAAGCTTTCTTT. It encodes CASSPYRGENTEAFF.